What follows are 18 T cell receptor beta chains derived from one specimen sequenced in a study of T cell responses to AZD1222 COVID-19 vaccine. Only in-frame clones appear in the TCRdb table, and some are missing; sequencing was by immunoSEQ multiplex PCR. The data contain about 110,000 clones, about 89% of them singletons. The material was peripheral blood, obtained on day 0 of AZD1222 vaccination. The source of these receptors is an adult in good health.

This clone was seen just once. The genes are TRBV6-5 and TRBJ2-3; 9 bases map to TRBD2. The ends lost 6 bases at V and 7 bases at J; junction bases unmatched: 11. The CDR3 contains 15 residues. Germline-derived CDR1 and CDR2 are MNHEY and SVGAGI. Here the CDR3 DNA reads TGTGCCAGCAGCCCCGAGATAGCGGGAGTCAATACGCAGTATTTT. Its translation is CASSPEIAGVNTQYF.

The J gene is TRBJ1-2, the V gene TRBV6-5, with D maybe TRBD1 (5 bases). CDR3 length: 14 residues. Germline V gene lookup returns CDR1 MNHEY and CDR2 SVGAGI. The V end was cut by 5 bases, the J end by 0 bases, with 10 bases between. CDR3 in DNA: TGTGCCAGCAGTCAACGGGGACCTAACTATGGCTACACCTTC. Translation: CASSQRGPNYGYTF.

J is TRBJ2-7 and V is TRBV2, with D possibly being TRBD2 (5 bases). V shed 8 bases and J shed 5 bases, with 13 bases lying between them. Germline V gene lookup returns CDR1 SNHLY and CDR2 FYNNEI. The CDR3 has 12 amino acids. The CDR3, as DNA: TGTGCCAGCCTAGCACGGGGAAACGAGCAGTACTTC. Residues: CASLARGNEQYF.

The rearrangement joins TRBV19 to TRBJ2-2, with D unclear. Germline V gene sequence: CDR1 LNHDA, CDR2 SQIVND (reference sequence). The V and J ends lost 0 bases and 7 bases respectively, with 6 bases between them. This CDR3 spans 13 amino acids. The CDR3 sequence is CASSIDRNGELFF. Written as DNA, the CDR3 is TGTGCCAGTAGTATAGACAGGAACGGGGAGCTGTTTTTT.

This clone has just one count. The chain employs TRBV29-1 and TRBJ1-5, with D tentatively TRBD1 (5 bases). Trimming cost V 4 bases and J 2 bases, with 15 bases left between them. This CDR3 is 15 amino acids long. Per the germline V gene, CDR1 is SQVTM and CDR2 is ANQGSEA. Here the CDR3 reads CSVGGDLLGNQPQHF. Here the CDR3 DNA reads TGCAGCGTTGGGGGGGACCTTTTAGGCAATCAGCCCCAGCATTTT.

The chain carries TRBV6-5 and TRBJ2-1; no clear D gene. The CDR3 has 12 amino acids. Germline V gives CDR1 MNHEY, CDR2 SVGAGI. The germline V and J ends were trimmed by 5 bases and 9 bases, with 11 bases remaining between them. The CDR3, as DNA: TGTGCCAGCAGTCTTACGTCCGCTGAGCAGTTCTTC. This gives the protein CASSLTSAEQFF.

The CDR3, as DNA: TGTGCCAGTAGTATCCCGGGTTTAGGAGAGACCCAGTACTTC. This codes for CASSIPGLGETQYF. The rearrangement joins TRBV19 to TRBJ2-5, with unresolved D. The CDR3 is 14 residues long. The germline gives CDR1 LNHDA, CDR2 SQIVND (reference sequence). V gave up 3 bases and J gave up 4 bases, with 12 bases separating them.

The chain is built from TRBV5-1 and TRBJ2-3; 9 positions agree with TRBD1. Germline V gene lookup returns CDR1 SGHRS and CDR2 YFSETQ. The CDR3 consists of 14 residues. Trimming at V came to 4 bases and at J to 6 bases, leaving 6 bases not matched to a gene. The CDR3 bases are TGCGCCAGCAGCGAGTTACAGGGGGCGGATACGCAGTATTTT. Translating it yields CASSELQGADTQYF. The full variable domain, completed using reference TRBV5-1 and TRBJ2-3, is KAGVTQTPRYLIKTRGQQVTLSCSPISGHRSVSWYQQTPGQGLQFLFEYFSETQRNKGNFPGRFSGRQFSNSRSEMNVSTLELGDSALYLCASSELQGADTQYFGPGTRLTVL.

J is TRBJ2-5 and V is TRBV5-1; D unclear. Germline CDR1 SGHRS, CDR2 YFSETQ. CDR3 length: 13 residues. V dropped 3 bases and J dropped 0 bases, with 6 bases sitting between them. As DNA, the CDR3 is TGCGCCAGCAGCTCAATTTACCAAGAGACCCAGTACTTC. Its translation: CASSSIYQETQYF.

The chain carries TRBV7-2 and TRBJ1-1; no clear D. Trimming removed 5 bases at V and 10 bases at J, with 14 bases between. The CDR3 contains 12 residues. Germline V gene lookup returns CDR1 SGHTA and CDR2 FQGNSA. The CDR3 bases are TGTGCCAGCAGCAAGGCCCTTAGTCGAGCTTTCTTT. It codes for CASSKALSRAFF.

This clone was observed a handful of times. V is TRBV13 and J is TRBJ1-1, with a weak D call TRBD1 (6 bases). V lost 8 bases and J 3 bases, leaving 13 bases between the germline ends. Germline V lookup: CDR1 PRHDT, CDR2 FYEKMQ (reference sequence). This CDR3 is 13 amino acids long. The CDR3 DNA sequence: TGTGCCAGCTGGGACATGGGGGACACTGAAGCTTTCTTT. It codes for CASWDMGDTEAFF.

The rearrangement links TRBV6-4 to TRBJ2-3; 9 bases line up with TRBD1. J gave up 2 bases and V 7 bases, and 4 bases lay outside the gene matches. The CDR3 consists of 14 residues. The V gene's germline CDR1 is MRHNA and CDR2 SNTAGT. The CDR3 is CASKGDRATDTQYF. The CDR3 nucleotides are TGTGCCAGCAAGGGGGACAGGGCCACAGATACGCAGTATTTT.

The DNA for the CDR3 is TGTGCCAGCAGCCCCGGTTCCTACGAGCAGTACTTC. Translating gives CASSPGSYEQYF. The chain carries TRBV7-9 and TRBJ2-7; unclear D gene. Germline lookup yields CDR1 SEHNR and CDR2 FQNEAQ (reference sequence). This CDR3 is 12 amino acids long. V dropped 5 bases and J dropped 1 base, with 6 bases sitting between them. Based on the CDR3 plus reference TRBV7-9 and TRBJ2-7, the full variable domain is DTGVSQNPRHKITKRGQNVTFRCDPISEHNRLYWYRQTLGQGPEFLTYFQNEAQLEKSRLLSDRFSAERPKGSFSTLEIQRTEQGDSAMYLCASSPGSYEQYFGPGTRLTVT.

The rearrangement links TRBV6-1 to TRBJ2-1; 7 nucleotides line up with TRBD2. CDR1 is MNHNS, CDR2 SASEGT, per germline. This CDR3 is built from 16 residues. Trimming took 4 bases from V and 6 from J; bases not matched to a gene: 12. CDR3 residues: CASSATGGTRGNEQFF. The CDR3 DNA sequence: TGTGCCAGCAGTGCCACGGGGGGTACGCGAGGCAATGAGCAGTTCTTC.

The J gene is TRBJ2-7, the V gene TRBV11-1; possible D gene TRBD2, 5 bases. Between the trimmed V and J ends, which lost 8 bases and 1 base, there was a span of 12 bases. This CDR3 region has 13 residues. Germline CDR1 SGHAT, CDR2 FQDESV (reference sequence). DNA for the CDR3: TGTGCCAGCCGGACTTCGCCTTCCTACGAGCAGTACTTC. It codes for CASRTSPSYEQYF. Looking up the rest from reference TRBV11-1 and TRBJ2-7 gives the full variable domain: EAEVAQSPRYKITEKSQAVAFWCDPISGHATLYWYRQILGQGPELLVQFQDESVVDDSQLPKDRFSAERLKGVDSTLKIQPAELGDSAMYLCASRTSPSYEQYFGPGTRLTVT.

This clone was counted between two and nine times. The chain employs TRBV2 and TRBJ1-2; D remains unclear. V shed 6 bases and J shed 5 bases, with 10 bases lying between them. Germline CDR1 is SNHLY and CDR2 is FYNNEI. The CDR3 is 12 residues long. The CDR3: CASSPQLYGYTF. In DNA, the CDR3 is TGTGCCAGCAGCCCTCAGTTATATGGCTACACCTTC.

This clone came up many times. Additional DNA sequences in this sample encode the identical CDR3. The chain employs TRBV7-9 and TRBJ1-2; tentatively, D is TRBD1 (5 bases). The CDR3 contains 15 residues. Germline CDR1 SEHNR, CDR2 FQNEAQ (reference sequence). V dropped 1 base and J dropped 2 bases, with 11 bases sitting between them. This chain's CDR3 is CASSLGSAGNYGYTF. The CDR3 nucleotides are TGTGCCAGCAGCTTAGGATCCGCAGGGAACTATGGCTACACCTTC.

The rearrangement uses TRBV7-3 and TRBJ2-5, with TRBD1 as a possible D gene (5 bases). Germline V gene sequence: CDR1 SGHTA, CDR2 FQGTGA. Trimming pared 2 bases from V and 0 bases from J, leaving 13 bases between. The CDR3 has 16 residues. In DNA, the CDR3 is TGTGCCAGCAGCTTAGGGGCAGCTAGTTACCAAGAGACCCAGTACTTC. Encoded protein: CASSLGAASYQETQYF.